The rows below give T cell receptor beta chains drawn from one sample of a study of radiation and T cells in renal cell carcinoma. Assay used: immunoSEQ multiplex PCR; TCRdb lists only in-frame clones, some missing. The sample consists of around 170,000 clones, about 85% of them appearing once. The starting material was blood, obtained from a patient whose treatment included radiotherapy and nephrectomy. These receptors were taken from a woman between 45 and 60 years old with renal cell carcinoma. Each CDR3 is given with its conserved first and last residue. A D gene is named only where the DNA matches it firmly.

CDR3 protein	D gene	V gene	J gene
CASSQVGTGGADEKLFF	TRBD1	TRBV4-1	TRBJ1-4
CASSVGVTATYEQYF	.	TRBV9	TRBJ2-7
CASSSKSGTGLGNEQFF	TRBD1	TRBV5-1	TRBJ2-1
CASTNNGLASETQYF	TRBD2	TRBV6-1	TRBJ2-5
CASSLGGEQFF	.	TRBV7-2	TRBJ2-1
CASSASNIQYF	.	TRBV6-6	TRBJ2-4
CASSPRTGSSTDTQYF	TRBD1	TRBV9	TRBJ2-3
CASSFTSGGPDTQYF	TRBD2	TRBV5-4	TRBJ2-3
CASSPRGLDSPLHF	.	TRBV18	TRBJ1-6
CASSYGGTISYEQYF	.	TRBV5-4	TRBJ2-7
CASSLGYGTDTGELFF	TRBD1	TRBV13	TRBJ2-2
CASSRQGTGGELFF	TRBD1	TRBV6-5	TRBJ2-2
CASTQGTGGNQPQHF	TRBD1	TRBV19	TRBJ1-5
CASSPLGGNTEAFF	.	TRBV6-6	TRBJ1-1
CASSQVDQGAFF	.	TRBV21-1	TRBJ1-1
CASSIDSSWDSNQPQHF	.	TRBV19	TRBJ1-5
CASSMGQLSLYEQYF	.	TRBV19	TRBJ2-7
CASSHRGPTGELFF	TRBD1	TRBV7-9	TRBJ2-2
CASSYSPGNIQYF	.	TRBV6-6	TRBJ2-4
CASREFRQSLPTEAFF	.	TRBV6-1	TRBJ1-1